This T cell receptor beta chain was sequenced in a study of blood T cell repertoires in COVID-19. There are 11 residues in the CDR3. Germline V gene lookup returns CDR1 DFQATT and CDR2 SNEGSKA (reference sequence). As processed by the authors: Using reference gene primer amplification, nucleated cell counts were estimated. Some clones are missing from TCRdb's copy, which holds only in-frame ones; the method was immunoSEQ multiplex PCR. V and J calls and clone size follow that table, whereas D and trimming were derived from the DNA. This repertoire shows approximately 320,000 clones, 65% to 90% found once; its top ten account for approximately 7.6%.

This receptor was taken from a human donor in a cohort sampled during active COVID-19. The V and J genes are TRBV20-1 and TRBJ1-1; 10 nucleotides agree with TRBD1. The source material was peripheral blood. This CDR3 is CSGTGATEAFF. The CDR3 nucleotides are TGCAGCGGGACAGGGGCCACTGAAGCTTTCTTT.